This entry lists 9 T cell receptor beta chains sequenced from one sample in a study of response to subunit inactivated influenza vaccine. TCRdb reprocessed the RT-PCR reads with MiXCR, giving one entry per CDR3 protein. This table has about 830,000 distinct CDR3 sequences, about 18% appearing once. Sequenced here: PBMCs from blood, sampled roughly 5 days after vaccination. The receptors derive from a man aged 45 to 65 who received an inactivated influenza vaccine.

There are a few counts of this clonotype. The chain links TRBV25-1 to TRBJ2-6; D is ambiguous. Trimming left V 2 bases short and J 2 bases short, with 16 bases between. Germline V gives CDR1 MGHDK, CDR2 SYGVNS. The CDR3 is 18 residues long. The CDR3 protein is CASSEEKGGPPGANVLTF. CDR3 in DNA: TGTGCCAGCAGTGAAGAGAAGGGTGGGCCACCTGGGGCCAACGTCCTGACTTTC.

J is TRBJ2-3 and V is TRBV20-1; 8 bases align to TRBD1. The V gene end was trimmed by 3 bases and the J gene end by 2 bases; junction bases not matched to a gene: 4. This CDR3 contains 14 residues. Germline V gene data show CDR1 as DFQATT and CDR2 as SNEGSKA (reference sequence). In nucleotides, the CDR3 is TGCAGTGCTAGCCAGGGGGCTACCACAGATACGCAGTATTTT. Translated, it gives CSASQGATTDTQYF.

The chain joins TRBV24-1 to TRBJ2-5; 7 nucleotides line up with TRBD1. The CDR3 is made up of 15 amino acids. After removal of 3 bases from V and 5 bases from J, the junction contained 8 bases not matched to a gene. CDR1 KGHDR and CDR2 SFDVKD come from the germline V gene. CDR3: CATSDPMTGLETQYF. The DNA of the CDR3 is TGTGCCACCAGTGATCCTATGACAGGGTTGGAGACCCAGTACTTC.

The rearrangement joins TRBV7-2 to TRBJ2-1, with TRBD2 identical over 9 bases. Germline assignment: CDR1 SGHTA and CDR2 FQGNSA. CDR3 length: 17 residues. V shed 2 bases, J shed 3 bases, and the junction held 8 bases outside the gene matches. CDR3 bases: TGTGCCAGCAGCTTAAACTCTGCGCGGGGGGGCTACAATGAGCAGTTCTTC. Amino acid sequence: CASSLNSARGGYNEQFF.

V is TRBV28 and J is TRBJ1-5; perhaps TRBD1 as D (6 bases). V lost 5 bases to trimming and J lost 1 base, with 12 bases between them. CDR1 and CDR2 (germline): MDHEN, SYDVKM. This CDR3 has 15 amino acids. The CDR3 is CASSGQISSNQPQHF. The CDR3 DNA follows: TGTGCCAGCAGTGGACAGATTTCGAGCAATCAGCCCCAGCATTTT.

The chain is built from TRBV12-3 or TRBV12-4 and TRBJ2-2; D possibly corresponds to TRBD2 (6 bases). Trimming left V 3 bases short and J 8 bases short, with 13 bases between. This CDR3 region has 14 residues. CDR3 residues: CASSFGGYGGELFF. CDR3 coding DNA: TGTGCCAGCAGTTTTGGGGGGTACGGGGGGGAGCTGTTTTTT.

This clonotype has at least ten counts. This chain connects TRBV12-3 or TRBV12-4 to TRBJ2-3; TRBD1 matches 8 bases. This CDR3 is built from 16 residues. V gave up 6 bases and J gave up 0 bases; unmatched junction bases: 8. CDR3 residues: CASSSTTGESTDTQYF. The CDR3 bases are TGTGCCAGCAGCTCAACGACAGGGGAGAGCACAGATACGCAGTATTTT.

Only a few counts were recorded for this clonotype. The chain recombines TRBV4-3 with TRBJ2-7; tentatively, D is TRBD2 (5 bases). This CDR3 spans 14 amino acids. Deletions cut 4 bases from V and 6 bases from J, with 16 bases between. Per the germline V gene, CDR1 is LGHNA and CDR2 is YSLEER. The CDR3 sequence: CASSLSLEGGEQYF. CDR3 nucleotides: TGCGCCAGCAGCCTCTCTCTTGAGGGCGGCGAGCAGTACTTC.

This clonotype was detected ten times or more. CDR3 coding DNA: TGTGCCAGCAGTTTGGACAGGGTGGGGACTGAAGCTTTCTTT. This gives the protein CASSLDRVGTEAFF. The chain joins TRBV12-3 or TRBV12-4 to TRBJ1-1; 8 bases match TRBD1. The length of the CDR3 is 14 residues. The ends lost 3 bases at V and 5 bases at J; junction bases unmatched: 5.